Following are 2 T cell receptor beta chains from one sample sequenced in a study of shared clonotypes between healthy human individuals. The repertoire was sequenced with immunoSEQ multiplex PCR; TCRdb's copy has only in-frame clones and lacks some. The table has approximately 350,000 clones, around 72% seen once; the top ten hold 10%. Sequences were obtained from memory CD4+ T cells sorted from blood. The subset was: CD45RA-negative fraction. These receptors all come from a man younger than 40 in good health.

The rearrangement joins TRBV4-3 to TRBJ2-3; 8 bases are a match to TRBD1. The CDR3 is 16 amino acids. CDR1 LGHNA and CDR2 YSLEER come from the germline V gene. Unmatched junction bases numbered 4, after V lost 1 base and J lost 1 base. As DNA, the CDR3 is TGCGCCAGCAGCCAAGCGACGACAGGGGGCACAGATACGCAGTATTTT. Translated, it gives CASSQATTGGTDTQYF.

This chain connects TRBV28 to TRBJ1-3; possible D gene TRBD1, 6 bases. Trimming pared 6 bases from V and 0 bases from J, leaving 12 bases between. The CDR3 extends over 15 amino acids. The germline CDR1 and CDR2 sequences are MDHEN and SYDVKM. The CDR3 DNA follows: TGTGCCAGCAGGACCACAGGGTTCTCTGGAAACACCATATATTTT. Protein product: CASRTTGFSGNTIYF.